In its sample, the clone carrying this T cell receptor beta chain was seen once. Its antigen is still unknown. This CDR3 has 15 residues. Trimming cost V 1 base and J 4 bases; bases outside gene matches: 2. CDR1 and CDR2 (germline): SNHLY, FYNNEI. The data derive from a study of T cell clonotyping in hematopoietic cell transplantation. Overall study results and limits: Pathologically expanded recipient clonotypes increased progressively from day 30 to day 180 as diversity fell.

The assay was immunoSEQ multiplex PCR, and TCRdb's table has in-frame clones only and misses some. Seen here are around 3,300 clones, 60% to 75% observed once, and the top ten hold 5.9%. This clonotype was sampled from a male patient aged 35 to 55 who had an allogeneic stem cell transplant from an unrelated donor, so the T cells may come from the graft donor. Some clones in this sample may be carry-over from other donors' samples. The chain is built from TRBV2 and TRBJ1-3, with TRBD1 matching over 9 bases. The material was peripheral blood mononuclear cells, obtained 30 days after allogeneic stem cell transplant. The CDR3 nucleotides read TGTGCCAGCAGTGAAGACAGGGGGCCCGGAAACACCATATATTTT. This sequence encodes CASSEDRGPGNTIYF.